Sequencing of this T cell receptor (beta chain) was carried out in a study of blood T cell repertoires in COVID-19. The method was immunoSEQ multiplex PCR; TCRdb's version includes in-frame clones alone and lacks a portion of them. The data show some 390,000 clones, 85% to 90% seen once. V gave up 9 bases and J gave up 0 bases; unmatched junction bases: 8. Germline CDR1 reads SGHVS; CDR2 reads FQNEAQ. CDR3 length: 16 amino acids. Participant-reported clinical history was the basis for cohort assignment. The sequenced sample consisted of PBMCs or T cells enriched from blood (not recorded which). V usage is TRBV7-8 and J usage is TRBJ2-3; TRBD2 agrees at 11 bases. This TCR came from a man aged 25 to 45 who had recovered from COVID-19. The CDR3 sequence is CASISGRADSTDTQYF. CDR3 DNA sequence: TGTGCCAGTATTAGCGGGAGGGCCGATAGCACAGATACGCAGTATTTT.